This T cell receptor beta chain was captured in a study of tumor-infiltrating lymphocytes in localized non-small cell lung cancer. About the research overall: Resected tumor was paired with non-adjacent uninvolved lung from the same patient. Whole-study results and caveats: Higher tumor T cell infiltration than in uninvolved lung was supported by TCRbeta sequencing. TCR sequencing covered a subset of patients with enough tissue.

CDR3 size: 18 residues. Germline CDR1 reads LGHNA; CDR2 reads YNFKEQ. V lost 3 bases, J lost 2 bases, and 19 bases lay in between. As to this clone: Its antigen remains unknown.

Libraries were prepared by immunoSEQ multiplex PCR; TCRdb keeps only in-frame clonotypes and omits some of them. The sample contains around 15,000 clones, approximately 68% of which appear only once. V usage is TRBV4-2 and J usage is TRBJ1-4, with a weak D call TRBD1 (5 bases). The sequence was obtained from a human donor with non-small cell lung cancer. Sequencing used lung tumor tissue. The CDR3 here is CASSHLQVGTGTNEKLFF. CDR3 in DNA: TGTGCCAGCAGCCATCTACAGGTGGGAACGGGCACTAATGAAAAACTGTTTTTT.